This T cell receptor (beta chain) came from a study of T cell changes during pregnancy in multiple sclerosis. The CDR3 spans 15 residues. The junction had 9 bases not matched to a gene; V was cut back by 3 bases and J by 5 bases. The germline V gene encodes CDR1 SGHDT and CDR2 YYEEEE. The table came from immunoSEQ multiplex PCR; TCRdb's copy has only in-frame clones and leaves some out. The sample lists tens of thousands of clones, nearly 95% occurring once. The chain links TRBV5-6 to TRBJ2-7; 9 nucleotides align to TRBD2. This clonotype originated in a female donor with multiple sclerosis, enrolled in a pregnancy study. Sequencing used CD8+ T cells from peripheral blood mononuclear cells, obtained in the third trimester of pregnancy. CDR3 coding DNA: TGTGCCAGCAGCTGGGTGGGCGGGAGGGTCAACGAGCAGTACTTC. This gives the protein CASSWVGGRVNEQYF.